This T cell receptor (beta chain) was retrieved from a study of OX40 agonist ivuxolimab in advanced cancers. Study in general: The dose of intravenous ivuxolimab that patients received every 2 weeks ranged from 0.01 to 10 mg/kg.

This CDR3 has 13 amino acids. The germline V and J ends were trimmed by 3 bases and 5 bases, with 8 bases remaining between them. Germline V gene sequence: CDR1 SGHVS, CDR2 FNYEAQ. Sequencing used immunoSEQ multiplex PCR; TCRdb keeps in-frame clones, though not all of them. The sample contains about 79,000 clones, around 93% of which appear only once. Study-wide findings and caveats: The antigen specificity of the peripheral T cells (those that were expanded) was not determined. More expanded clones were found, on average, in CD8+ than in CD4+ T cells.

Comments on this clone: Its antigen is as yet unknown.

The sample in question was CD4+ or CD8+ T cells sorted from blood, obtained in a trial of the OX40 agonist ivuxolimab. The chain links TRBV7-6 to TRBJ1-5; D is undetermined. The origin of this receptor is an adult with an advanced solid tumor such as melanoma, head and neck, liver or kidney cancer. CDR3 in amino acids: CASSFGEYQPQHF. CDR3 coding DNA: TGTGCCAGCAGCTTTGGGGAGTATCAGCCCCAGCATTTT.